Listed below are T cell receptor beta chains from one sample, sequenced in a study of vaccination and CD4 T cells after COVID-19. TCRdb used MiXCR to reprocess the PCR reads, holding one entry per CDR3 protein. The repertoire consists of around 18,000 distinct CDR3 sequences, with roughly 57% occurring once and the leading ten covering just under 9.5%. No antigen has been identified for these receptors. The sample comprised CD4+ T cells from blood, cultured in vitro. The origin of the receptors is a human donor who had recovered from COVID-19. Both conserved end residues are part of each CDR3. The D gene is left open where the match is weak. Where a row states a size, it is once, few, many or the class of an expanded clone; other rows omit it.

V	size	D	J	CDR3	DNA
TRBV27	NA	NA	TRBJ1-5	CASSPLSAGRFHQPQHF	TGTGCCAGCAGTCCCTTATCGGCAGGTCGATTTCATCAGCCCCAGCATTTT
TRBV6-2/TRBV6-3	NA	NA	TRBJ2-1	CASRLVEWGTYNEQFF	TGTGCCAGCAGACTCGTGGAGTGGGGAACCTACAATGAGCAGTTCTTC
TRBV18	few	NA	TRBJ1-6	CASSLNTLSPLHF	TGTGCCAGCTCACTTAACACGCTTTCACCCCTCCACTTT
TRBV6-2/TRBV6-3	NA	NA	TRBJ1-1	CASSFRWNTEAFF	TGTGCCAGCAGTTTCCGGTGGAACACTGAAGCTTTCTTT
TRBV11-2	NA	NA	TRBJ1-2	CASSLAGGSGYTF	TGTGCCAGCAGCTTAGCGGGCGGTAGTGGCTACACCTTC
TRBV20-1	NA	NA	TRBJ1-1	CSARSTANTEAFF	TGCAGTGCTAGGTCCACAGCAAACACTGAAGCTTTCTTT
TRBV7-2	NA	NA	TRBJ2-4	CASSLWQSRNIQYF	TGTGCCAGCAGCTTGTGGCAGTCGAGAAACATTCAGTACTTC
TRBV7-2	NA	NA	TRBJ1-4	CASSLFLGGNEKLFF	TGTGCCAGCAGCTTGTTTCTGGGAGGGAATGAAAAACTGTTTTTT
TRBV7-9	NA	TRBD1	TRBJ2-1	CASSVGQGAYNEQFF	TGTGCCAGCAGCGTGGGACAGGGCGCCTACAATGAGCAGTTCTTC
TRBV2	NA	TRBD1	TRBJ2-7	CASRQQGATHYEQYF	TGTGCCAGCAGACAACAGGGGGCTACCCACTACGAGCAGTACTTC
TRBV12-5	once	TRBD1	TRBJ1-2	CASGLVQPGQVGYTF	TGTGCTAGTGGTTTGGTACAGCCGGGACAGGTCGGCTACACCTTC
TRBV11-2	few	NA	TRBJ1-1	CASSFGFEGTEAFF	TGTGCCAGCAGCTTCGGTTTCGAGGGGACTGAAGCTTTCTTT